These 21 T cell receptor beta chains originate from one sample sequenced in a study of cytomegalovirus exposure and HLA in healthy donors. The primer mix had 60 Vbeta and 13 Jbeta primers. Method: immunoSEQ multiplex PCR; TCRdb's copy keeps in-frame clones and lacks some. The sample holds 90,000 to 150,000 clones, 76% seen once. Sequences were obtained from PBMCs. The origin of the receptors is a middle-aged man in good health and CMV-seropositive.

Only a few counts were recorded for this clone. This sequence joins TRBV19 and TRBJ2-1; tentative D call: TRBD1 (6 bases). The germline V gene encodes CDR1 LNHDA and CDR2 SQIVND (reference sequence). With 4 bases removed from V and 0 bases from J, the gap between germline ends came to 13 bases. The CDR3 has 16 amino acids. The CDR3 DNA reads as TGTGCCAGTAGTAGGGCCAGGGGTAGCTCCTACAATGAGCAGTTCTTC. It translates to CASSRARGSSYNEQFF.

The chain has TRBV18 and TRBJ2-7; 10 bases are a match to TRBD1. This CDR3 is 14 amino acids long. The V and J ends lost 3 bases and 5 bases, in that order; junction bases with no gene match: 4. Germline V gene data show CDR1 as KGHSH and CDR2 as LQKENI. The CDR3 region is CASSPGQGFDEQYF. The CDR3 nucleotides are TGTGCCAGCTCACCGGGACAGGGGTTCGACGAGCAGTACTTC.

The chain employs TRBV10-3 and TRBJ2-3, with 7 bases that match TRBD1. Trimming took 2 bases from V and 3 from J; bases not matched to a gene: 5. The CDR3 is made up of 15 amino acids. Germline V lookup: CDR1 ENHRY, CDR2 SYGVKD. The CDR3 reads CAISELRGRTDTQYF. The DNA of the CDR3 is TGTGCCATCAGTGAGCTAAGGGGGCGAACAGATACGCAGTATTTT.

This chain links TRBV28 with TRBJ1-1, with D possibly matching TRBD1 (5 bases). V lost 2 bases and J lost 11, with 18 bases in between. From germline, CDR1 is MDHEN and CDR2 SYDVKM. The CDR3 loop spans 14 amino acids. As DNA, the CDR3 is TGTGCCAGCAGTTTAGCGGGACCCACCGATCGGGCTTTCTTT. Translating gives CASSLAGPTDRAFF.

The chain links TRBV10-2 to TRBJ2-5, with 12 bases matching TRBD2. The CDR3 length is 20 residues. V lost 2 bases and J lost 4; bases outside the gene matches: 17. Germline-derived CDR1 and CDR2 are WSHSY and SAAADI. DNA for the CDR3: TGCGCCAGCAGTGAGCCAGGGCTAGCGGGGGGGCCCGGGGGGGGAGAGACCCAGTACTTC. Its translation is CASSEPGLAGGPGGGETQYF.

This chain joins TRBV5-4 and TRBJ1-2; TRBD1 agrees at 7 bases. V dropped 0 bases and J dropped 8; count of bases not matched to a gene: 7. The CDR3 totals 14 residues. In germline, CDR1 is SGHNT, CDR2 YYREEE (reference sequence). In nucleotides, the CDR3 is TGTGCCAGCAGCTTGGGGCGACAGGGCGAAGGCTACACCTTC. Translation gives CASSLGRQGEGYTF.

The chain recombines TRBV5-4 with TRBJ2-2; D may be TRBD1 (7 bases). Germline V gene lookup returns CDR1 SGHNT and CDR2 YYREEE (reference sequence). The length of the CDR3 is 15 residues. V gave up 4 bases and J gave up 4 bases, with 14 bases separating them. CDR3 bases: TGTGCCAGCAGCACCCCAGGGGGGCCCACCGGGGAGCTGTTTTTT. It translates to CASSTPGGPTGELFF.

The V call is TRBV27, the J call TRBJ1-5; D gene unclear. V was cut by 2 bases and J by 3 bases, with 8 bases left in between. The CDR3 has 14 amino acids. Per germline, CDR1 MNHEY and CDR2 SMNVEV (reference sequence). The CDR3 sequence is CASSLAGANQPQHF. DNA for the CDR3: TGTGCCAGCAGTTTAGCGGGAGCCAATCAGCCCCAGCATTTT.

The genes are TRBV28 and TRBJ2-7, with TRBD1 matching 9 bases. The germline gives CDR1 MDHEN, CDR2 SYDVKM. Losses at the gene ends were 6 bases for V and 6 bases for J; bases not matched to a gene: 9. This CDR3 region has 14 residues. The CDR3 here is CASSSPGQGFEQYF. The CDR3 DNA reads TGTGCCAGCAGCTCACCGGGACAGGGATTCGAGCAGTACTTC.

V gene TRBV18 combines with J gene TRBJ1-1; the D gene is possibly TRBD1 (6 bases). In germline, CDR1 is KGHSH, CDR2 LQKENI. V lost 6 bases and J lost 0, with 17 bases in between. This CDR3 contains 16 residues. As DNA, the CDR3 is TGTGCCAGCTCCCTAACAGGGCAGGGGATGAACACTGAAGCTTTCTTT. Amino acid sequence: CASSLTGQGMNTEAFF.

This chain uses TRBV7-8 with TRBJ2-5; TRBD2 agrees at 13 bases. J gave up 1 base and V 5 bases, and 13 bases lay outside the gene matches. The CDR3 is made up of 19 amino acids. CDR1 SGHVS and CDR2 FQNEAQ come from the germline V gene. The CDR3 bases are TGTGCCAGCAGCCCCCCCCCGGAACTAGCGGGGGGGATCCAAGAGACCCAGTACTTC. This encodes CASSPPPELAGGIQETQYF.

The V call is TRBV5-1, the J call TRBJ1-6, with no clear D. Looked up from germline, CDR1 is SGHRS and CDR2 is YFSETQ. The CDR3 is made up of 14 amino acids. The V end was cut by 4 bases, the J end by 7 bases, with 12 bases between. For the CDR3, the DNA is TGCGCCAGCAGCATGGTGGGAGGGAATTCACCCCTCCACTTT. Translation gives CASSMVGGNSPLHF.

The genes are TRBV10-3 and TRBJ1-6; 8 bases agree with TRBD1. This CDR3 is 18 amino acids long. J gave up 9 bases and V 2 bases, and 15 bases lay outside the gene matches. Germline CDR1 ENHRY, CDR2 SYGVKD. CDR3 in amino acids: CAISESGRQGQVFSPLHF. The CDR3 DNA follows: TGTGCCATCAGTGAGAGCGGAAGACAGGGGCAAGTATTTTCACCCCTCCACTTT.

Only one count was recorded for this clone. The chain couples TRBV6-1 to TRBJ2-1; 9 positions match TRBD2. Germline trimming cut 4 bases from V and 0 bases from J; bases unmatched to any gene: 4. From germline, CDR1 is MNHNS and CDR2 SASEGT. There are 16 residues in the CDR3. The CDR3 DNA is TGTGCCAGCAGTGTCGAAGCGGGAGGCTCCTACAATGAGCAGTTCTTC. Amino acids: CASSVEAGGSYNEQFF.

This clone came up a few times. This rearrangement joins TRBV28 to TRBJ2-1; TRBD2 agrees at 14 bases. Unmatched junction bases numbered 8, after V lost 5 bases and J lost 5 bases. This CDR3 is 17 amino acids long. Germline V gene lookup returns CDR1 MDHEN and CDR2 SYDVKM. The CDR3 reads CASSPGTSGRWNNEQFF. As DNA, the CDR3 is TGTGCCAGCAGTCCGGGGACTAGCGGGAGATGGAACAATGAGCAGTTCTTC.

The rearrangement joins TRBV15 to TRBJ1-5; D perhaps matches TRBD1 (5 bases). This CDR3 region has 15 residues. V was cut by 0 bases and J by 15 bases, with 21 bases left in between. Germline-derived CDR1 and CDR2 are LNHNV and YYDKDF (reference sequence). As DNA, the CDR3 is TGTGCCACCAGCAGAGATCGAAGGGAAGGGGATAGTGTGCATTTT. Encoded protein: CATSRDRREGDSVHF.

This clone was found once. The rearrangement links TRBV9 to TRBJ1-1; TRBD1 might be the D (5 bases). This CDR3 is 16 amino acids long. With 2 bases removed from V and 4 bases from J, the gap between germline ends came to 18 bases. Germline-derived CDR1 and CDR2 are SGDLS and YYNGEE. The CDR3 reads CASSVSIGGSGTEAFF. CDR3 nucleotides: TGTGCCAGCAGCGTTAGCATCGGGGGTTCTGGCACTGAAGCTTTCTTT. Variable domain in full (rest from reference TRBV9 and TRBJ1-1): DSGVTQTPKHLITATGQRVTLRCSPRSGDLSVYWYQQSLDQGLQFLIQYYNGEERAKGNILERFSAQQFPDLHSELNLSSLELGDSALYFCASSVSIGGSGTEAFFGQGTRLTVV.

This clone was picked up one time. The rearrangement joins TRBV5-1 to TRBJ2-1; the match to TRBD2 covers 7 bases. The CDR3 totals 16 residues. Germline V gene lookup returns CDR1 SGHRS and CDR2 YFSETQ. V shed 3 bases, J shed 5 bases, and the junction held 11 bases outside the gene matches. CDR3 DNA sequence: TGCGCCAGCAGCTCGGGTCCACTAGCGACAGACAATGAGCAGTTCTTC. It codes for CASSSGPLATDNEQFF.

This clone has just a few counts. V usage is TRBV18 and J usage is TRBJ2-7; maybe TRBD1 (6 bases). Germline CDR1 reads KGHSH; CDR2 reads LQKENI. V lost 2 bases to trimming and J lost 0 bases, with 14 bases between them. The CDR3 is made up of 16 amino acids. The CDR3 sequence is CASSPFRDTTSYEQYF. CDR3 DNA sequence: TGTGCCAGCTCACCATTTCGGGACACCACCTCCTACGAGCAGTACTTC. Drawing the rest from reference TRBV18 and TRBJ2-7, the complete variable domain is NAGVMQNPRHLVRRRGQEARLRCSPMKGHSHVYWYRQLPEEGLKFMVYLQKENIIDESGMPKERFSAEFPKEGPSILRIQQVVRGDSAAYFCASSPFRDTTSYEQYFGPGTRLTVT.

The chain carries TRBV7-9 and TRBJ1-1, with 10 bases that match TRBD1. The CDR3 is made up of 19 amino acids. The germline CDR1 and CDR2 sequences are SEHNR and FQNEAQ (reference sequence). Unmatched junction bases numbered 16, after V lost 6 bases and J lost 0 bases. In nucleotides, the CDR3 is TGTGCCAGCAGATCTCCCGACAGGGGGCTCCCCCGCGTGAACACTGAAGCTTTCTTT. This encodes CASRSPDRGLPRVNTEAFF.

J is TRBJ1-1 and V is TRBV6-5, with D possibly matching TRBD1 (5 bases). With 2 bases removed from V and 0 bases from J, the gap between germline ends came to 10 bases. Germline CDR1 and CDR2: MNHEY and SVGAGI. This CDR3 contains 15 residues. CDR3 bases: TGTGCCAGCAGTTACCAGGCAGGGATGAACACTGAAGCTTTCTTT. It specifies CASSYQAGMNTEAFF.